This T cell receptor beta chain stems from a study of tumor-infiltrating lymphocytes in primary liver carcinoma. Study information: Tumors, staged T1-T3 N0M0, spanned about 4 to 11 cm.

Co-extraction of both nucleic acids (RNA and DNA) used roughly 18-32 mg of unsorted bulk tissue. Each tumor had five separate regions sampled. J was trimmed by 5 bases and V by 10 bases; bases with no gene match: 11. This CDR3 contains 14 residues. The germline CDR1 and CDR2 sequences are MNHNY and SVGAGI (reference sequence). This clonotype was seen at least ten times. From around 530 ng of total RNA, TCR beta-specific cDNA was reverse-transcribed using a constant-region primer. ARM-PCR was slightly modified, and three nested multiplex PCR rounds with it gave rise to the TCR beta libraries. A C-beta reverse primer was combined with TRBV1-TRBV30 forward primers in the first two PCR rounds, and each round had approximately 10 cycles. One entry per CDR3 protein results from TCRdb running MiXCR on the multiplex PCR reads. The sample records over 40,000 distinct CDR3 sequences, around 73% being singletons.

This TCR derives from a man in his forties or fifties with primary liver carcinoma and hepatitis B virus infection. J is TRBJ2-3 and V is TRBV6-6; 8 bases agree with TRBD2. The specimen was liver tumor tissue from sampling region 5. The subset here: tumor region T5, tumor centre. The CDR3: CAMPPAGERDTQYF. The DNA for the CDR3 is TGTGCCATGCCCCCAGCGGGAGAACGAGATACGCAGTATTTT.